This passage covers 20 T cell receptor beta chains from one sample sequenced in a study of T cells in narcolepsy. Profiled with immunoSEQ multiplex PCR; TCRdb holds only in-frame clones, not every one. The sample records tens of thousands of clones, about 80% being singletons. Sequencing was done on a sample of CD45RA- memory CD4+ T cells from PBMCs. These receptors were obtained from a human donor with narcolepsy.

The chain couples TRBV6-5 to TRBJ1-4; tentative D call: TRBD1 (6 bases). This CDR3 spans 14 amino acids. With 4 bases removed from V and 4 bases from J, the gap between germline ends came to 10 bases. CDR1 is MNHEY, CDR2 SVGAGI, per germline. CDR3 loop: CASSSTGLNEKLFF. CDR3 in DNA: TGTGCCAGCAGTTCGACAGGACTTAATGAAAAACTGTTTTTT.

V usage is TRBV21-1 and J usage is TRBJ2-5; the tabulated D call, TRBD1, remains unverified against the DNA. TRBV21-1 is listed as a pseudogene. The CDR3 is 15 residues long. The CDR3 sequence: CASSQRGTGEETQYF. In DNA, the CDR3 is TGTGCCAGCAGTCAAAGGGGCACTGGCGAAGAGACCCAGTACTTC.

The chain combines TRBV14 with TRBJ1-1; D gene ambiguous. CDR3 length equals 14 residues. Deletions cut 2 bases from V and 2 bases from J, with 9 bases between. Germline-derived CDR1 and CDR2 are SGHDN and FVKESK. CDR3 sequence: CASSQNTANTEAFF. CDR3 coding DNA: TGTGCCAGCAGCCAAAACACCGCTAACACTGAAGCTTTCTTT.

The chain recombines TRBV5-1 with TRBJ2-1, with D maybe TRBD2 (6 bases). Trimming stripped 4 bases from V and 4 bases from J, with 12 bases between. Looked up from germline, CDR1 is SGHRS and CDR2 is YFSETQ. The CDR3 contains 14 residues. CDR3 sequence: CASSHRDWYNEQFF. As DNA, the CDR3 is TGCGCCAGCAGCCACCGGGACTGGTACAATGAGCAGTTCTTC. Using reference TRBV5-1 and TRBJ2-1 for the parts outside the CDR3, the full variable domain is KAGVTQTPRYLIKTRGQQVTLSCSPISGHRSVSWYQQTPGQGLQFLFEYFSETQRNKGNFPGRFSGRQFSNSRSEMNVSTLELGDSALYLCASSHRDWYNEQFFGPGTRLTVL.

The genes are TRBV6-1 and TRBJ2-3; perhaps TRBD1 as D (5 bases). V was trimmed by 5 bases and J by 1 base, leaving 13 bases between them. CDR1 is MNHNS, CDR2 SASEGT, per germline. The CDR3 contains 15 residues. The CDR3 DNA reads as TGTGCCAGCAGTACAGGCCAGATCGGCACAGATACGCAGTATTTT. This codes for CASSTGQIGTDTQYF.

The chain uses TRBV25-1 and TRBJ1-3, with a tentative D call TRBD1 (5 bases). This CDR3 is built from 16 residues. Germline V gives CDR1 MGHDK, CDR2 SYGVNS. Trimming shortened V by 1 base and J by 0 bases, and 10 bases separated the two germline ends. DNA of the CDR3: TGTGCCAGCAGTGAATGGGGGACGGTCTCTGGAAACACCATATATTTT. Residues: CASSEWGTVSGNTIYF.

The chain is built from TRBV4-3 and TRBJ2-2, with a possible D match to TRBD1 (6 bases). Germline V gene sequence: CDR1 LGHNA, CDR2 YSLEER. Between the trimmed V and J ends, which lost 1 base and 8 bases, there was a span of 14 bases. The CDR3 totals 15 residues. The CDR3 loop reads CASSQVSRGAGELFF. The CDR3 DNA is TGCGCCAGCAGCCAAGTGAGCAGGGGCGCAGGGGAGCTGTTTTTT.

This CDR3 is CASRRGQESSYEQYF. The CDR3, as DNA: TGTGCCAGCAGACGGGGACAGGAGAGCTCCTACGAGCAGTACTTC. The chain joins TRBV6-5 to TRBJ2-7; 8 positions agree with TRBD1. J lost 0 bases, V lost 6 bases, and 7 bases had no gene match. The CDR3 loop spans 15 amino acids. Looked up from germline, CDR1 is MNHEY and CDR2 is SVGAGI.

The chain links TRBV5-1 to TRBJ2-2; D is undetermined. Trimming cost V 9 bases and J 3 bases, with 15 bases left between them. The CDR3 consists of 14 residues. The germline V gene has CDR1 SGHRS and CDR2 YFSETQ. CDR3 protein: CAIRGELHTGELFF. In DNA form, the CDR3 reads TGCGCCATCCGTGGTGAGCTTCACACCGGGGAGCTGTTTTTT.

The chain has TRBV18 and TRBJ2-2, with D possibly matching TRBD2 (6 bases). The CDR3 consists of 14 residues. CDR1 is KGHSH, CDR2 LQKENI, per germline. Trimming took off 0 bases at V and 4 bases at J, with 6 bases between the two ends. The CDR3 is CASSPPEGTGELFF. The CDR3 DNA sequence: TGTGCCAGCTCACCACCGGAGGGCACCGGGGAGCTGTTTTTT.

This chain joins TRBV28 and TRBJ1-5; 8 bases are shared with TRBD1. CDR1 and CDR2 (germline): MDHEN, SYDVKM. This CDR3 comprises 13 residues. V was pared by 6 bases and J by 7 bases, with 5 bases of the junction left unmatched. The CDR3 coding sequence is TGTGCCAGCAGAGCAGGGGGCGCGCAGCCCCAGCATTTT. This translates into CASRAGGAQPQHF.

The genes are TRBV27 and TRBJ1-2; TRBD1 matches 7 bases. The length of the CDR3 is 14 residues. After removal of 3 bases from V and 2 bases from J, the junction contained 3 bases not matched to a gene. Germline assignment: CDR1 MNHEY and CDR2 SMNVEV (reference sequence). The chain's CDR3 is CASSFSGQNYGYTF. The CDR3 DNA reads TGTGCCAGCAGTTTTTCGGGACAGAACTATGGCTACACCTTC.

The chain couples TRBV19 to TRBJ2-1; the D gene is possibly TRBD2 (6 bases). Per germline, CDR1 LNHDA and CDR2 SQIVND (reference sequence). The CDR3 extends over 15 amino acids. The V gene lost 4 bases and the J gene lost 6 bases, with 16 bases spanning the gap. The CDR3 region is CASSRGTRRVNEQFF. DNA of the CDR3: TGTGCCAGTAGTAGAGGAACAAGGAGGGTCAATGAGCAGTTCTTC.

The chain combines TRBV6-5 with TRBJ2-7; 8 bases line up with TRBD1. This CDR3 spans 14 amino acids. J gave up 0 bases and V 7 bases, and 5 bases lay outside the gene matches. Germline lookup yields CDR1 MNHEY and CDR2 SVGAGI. The CDR3 spells CASTPGTGSYEQYF. The CDR3 coding sequence is TGTGCCAGCACTCCCGGGACAGGCTCCTACGAGCAGTACTTC.

The chain links TRBV6-1 to TRBJ1-4, with a weak D call TRBD1 (5 bases). Looked up from germline, CDR1 is MNHNS and CDR2 is SASEGT. V gave up 5 bases and J gave up 5 bases, with 12 bases separating them. The CDR3 is made up of 14 amino acids. CDR3 bases: TGTGCCAGCAGTTTTGGGACTGTAAATGAAAAACTGTTTTTT. This gives the protein CASSFGTVNEKLFF.

This chain links TRBV6-5 with TRBJ1-3; no definite D call. Looked up from germline, CDR1 is MNHEY and CDR2 is SVGAGI. The CDR3 extends over 15 amino acids. Trimming took 3 bases from V and 3 from J, leaving 12 bases between them. As DNA, the CDR3 is TGTGCCAGCAGTTATCTTACCGGTTATGGAAACACCATATATTTT. This sequence encodes CASSYLTGYGNTIYF.

The genes are TRBV6-5 and TRBJ1-2, with D hard to call. The V and J ends lost 6 bases and 5 bases respectively, with 10 bases between them. CDR3 length: 12 residues. Per germline, CDR1 MNHEY and CDR2 SVGAGI. CDR3 sequence reads: CASRDAGYGYTF. CDR3 DNA: TGTGCCAGCAGGGACGCTGGGTATGGCTACACCTTC.

The V call is TRBV13, the J call TRBJ2-1; 11 bases line up with TRBD2. This CDR3 has 17 amino acids. The ends lost 3 bases at V and 0 bases at J; junction bases unmatched: 4. CDR1 and CDR2 from the germline V gene are PRHDT and FYEKMQ (reference sequence). CDR3 bases: TGTGCCAGCAGCTTTCCTAGCGGGGGGTCCTCCTACAATGAGCAGTTCTTC. This sequence encodes CASSFPSGGSSYNEQFF.

V gene TRBV18 combines with J gene TRBJ1-1; the D gene is possibly TRBD1 (5 bases). Germline CDR1 is KGHSH and CDR2 is LQKENI. Trimming stripped 3 bases from V and 4 bases from J, with 9 bases between. CDR3 size: 13 residues. For the CDR3, the DNA is TGTGCCAGCTCACCGGGGGGGAGCACTGAAGCTTTCTTT. Its protein product is CASSPGGSTEAFF.

The CDR3 protein is CAWSVATGGGQPQHF. CDR3 DNA sequence: TGTGCCTGGAGTGTAGCCACAGGGGGAGGCCAGCCCCAGCATTTT. The V gene is TRBV30, the J gene TRBJ1-5, with TRBD1 matching 8 bases. V shed 0 bases, J shed 7 bases, and the junction held 8 bases outside the gene matches. Germline lookup yields CDR1 GTSNPN and CDR2 SVGIG (reference sequence). This CDR3 comprises 15 residues.